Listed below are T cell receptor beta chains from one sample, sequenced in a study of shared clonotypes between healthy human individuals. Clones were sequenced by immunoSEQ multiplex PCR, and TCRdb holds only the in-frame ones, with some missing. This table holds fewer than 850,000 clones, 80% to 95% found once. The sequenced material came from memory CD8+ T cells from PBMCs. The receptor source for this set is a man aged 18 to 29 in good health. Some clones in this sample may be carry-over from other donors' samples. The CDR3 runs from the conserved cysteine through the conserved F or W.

CDR3aa: CSVLGGASYGYTF; v_gene: TRBV29-1; j_gene: TRBJ1-2
CDR3aa: CAWSVNFNTGELFF; v_gene: TRBV30; j_gene: TRBJ2-2
CDR3aa: CASSFASDTYEQYF; v_gene: TRBV28; j_gene: TRBJ2-7
CDR3aa: CASSADRGETQYF; v_gene: TRBV9; j_gene: TRBJ2-5
CDR3aa: CASSLSSLGNTEAFF; v_gene: TRBV5-4; j_gene: TRBJ1-1
CDR3aa: CASSYLAGDENEQFF; v_gene: TRBV27; j_gene: TRBJ2-1
CDR3aa: CASSEAQTGAYNEQFF; v_gene: TRBV2; j_gene: TRBJ2-1
CDR3aa: CASSEPSGGGSNTGELFF; v_gene: TRBV6-9; j_gene: TRBJ2-2
CDR3aa: CASSPVIGTSGTDTQYF; v_gene: TRBV7-9; j_gene: TRBJ2-3
CDR3aa: CASGLDFASGTTSTDTQYF; v_gene: TRBV12-5; j_gene: TRBJ2-3
CDR3aa: CASSFTTLNEQFF; v_gene: TRBV28; j_gene: TRBJ2-1
CDR3aa: CASSDPMNRNNEQFF; v_gene: TRBV25-1; j_gene: TRBJ2-1
CDR3aa: CASNDINAEAFF; v_gene: TRBV28; j_gene: TRBJ1-1
CDR3aa: CASSVLGETGELFF; v_gene: TRBV10-2; j_gene: TRBJ2-2
CDR3aa: CASSLGTGFGYTF; v_gene: TRBV11-2; j_gene: TRBJ1-2
CDR3aa: CASSSGGGTEAFF; v_gene: TRBV7-9; j_gene: TRBJ1-1
CDR3aa: CASSFAGGPQFEQYF; v_gene: TRBV28; j_gene: TRBJ2-7
CDR3aa: CASSISGRATDTQYF; v_gene: TRBV19; j_gene: TRBJ2-3
CDR3aa: CASSRGTGDYEQYF; v_gene: TRBV19; j_gene: TRBJ2-7
CDR3aa: CASSVDGGLANNNEQFF; v_gene: TRBV9; j_gene: TRBJ2-1
CDR3aa: CASSETEAFF; v_gene: TRBV10-1; j_gene: TRBJ1-1
CDR3aa: CASSLVSAPYEQYF; v_gene: TRBV5-4; j_gene: TRBJ2-7
CDR3aa: CASSYGLAYEQYF; v_gene: TRBV27; j_gene: TRBJ2-7
CDR3aa: CASSPRDRVEVNYEQYF; v_gene: TRBV4-1; j_gene: TRBJ2-7
CDR3aa: CSGVRVDEAFF; v_gene: TRBV29-1; j_gene: TRBJ1-1
CDR3aa: CASSSLAGTTYEQYF; v_gene: TRBV7-9; j_gene: TRBJ2-7
CDR3aa: CAWSLLAPPSTDTQYF; v_gene: TRBV30; j_gene: TRBJ2-3
CDR3aa: CASSLSTGGYGYTF; v_gene: TRBV11-2; j_gene: TRBJ1-2
CDR3aa: CASSSFDLGLAGGGSTDTQYF; v_gene: TRBV28; j_gene: TRBJ2-3
CDR3aa: CASSPPRRETQYF; v_gene: TRBV18; j_gene: TRBJ2-5
CDR3aa: CASSLLRQPNEQFF; v_gene: TRBV27; j_gene: TRBJ2-1
CDR3aa: CASSRDSGVHEQYF; v_gene: TRBV19; j_gene: TRBJ2-7
CDR3aa: CASSRDNTDTQYF; v_gene: TRBV7-3; j_gene: TRBJ2-3
CDR3aa: CSVGTGAYEQYF; v_gene: TRBV29-1; j_gene: -
CDR3aa: CASSPGGTQRNQPQHF; v_gene: TRBV7-9; j_gene: TRBJ1-5
CDR3aa: CASSHQGVPHKQYF; v_gene: TRBV27; j_gene: TRBJ2-7
CDR3aa: CASRRSGTREDQYF; v_gene: TRBV19; j_gene: TRBJ2-5
CDR3aa: CASSQESLTGTGEPQHF; v_gene: TRBV4-1; j_gene: TRBJ1-5
CDR3aa: CASSFWRDTDTQYF; v_gene: TRBV11-1; j_gene: TRBJ2-3
CDR3aa: CASTDGSSGRNEQFF; v_gene: TRBV6-5; j_gene: TRBJ2-1
CDR3aa: CASSLGASSYEQYF; v_gene: TRBV7-3; j_gene: TRBJ2-7
CDR3aa: CAISELQDPQNYGYTF; v_gene: TRBV10-3; j_gene: TRBJ1-2
CDR3aa: CASSFIGETGELFF; v_gene: TRBV27; j_gene: TRBJ2-2
CDR3aa: CASSDRIGAVEGYTF; v_gene: TRBV10-2; j_gene: TRBJ1-2
CDR3aa: CASSQFPSGIYNEQFF; v_gene: TRBV14; j_gene: TRBJ2-1
CDR3aa: CASSQENGRGGNEQFF; v_gene: TRBV4-2; j_gene: TRBJ2-1
CDR3aa: CAWTNRLAETSSYNEQFF; v_gene: TRBV30; j_gene: TRBJ2-1
CDR3aa: CASSPRGLAGNEQYF; v_gene: TRBV7-8; j_gene: TRBJ2-7
CDR3aa: CASSSTGTGANVLTF; v_gene: TRBV7-9; j_gene: TRBJ2-6
CDR3aa: CASSLNFAGELFF; v_gene: TRBV5-6; j_gene: TRBJ2-2
CDR3aa: CASSPPVAEAFF; v_gene: TRBV28; j_gene: TRBJ1-1
CDR3aa: CASSLVQNTIYF; v_gene: TRBV28; j_gene: TRBJ1-3
CDR3aa: CASSVTRGGYYEQYF; v_gene: TRBV13; j_gene: TRBJ2-7
CDR3aa: CASSLSTGAEEQYF; v_gene: TRBV7-9; j_gene: TRBJ2-7
CDR3aa: CASSLNGATGELFF; v_gene: TRBV7-9; j_gene: TRBJ2-2
CDR3aa: CASSHTSVSADTQYF; v_gene: TRBV4-3; j_gene: TRBJ2-3
CDR3aa: CASSQDRGPNEKLFF; v_gene: TRBV7-9; j_gene: TRBJ1-4